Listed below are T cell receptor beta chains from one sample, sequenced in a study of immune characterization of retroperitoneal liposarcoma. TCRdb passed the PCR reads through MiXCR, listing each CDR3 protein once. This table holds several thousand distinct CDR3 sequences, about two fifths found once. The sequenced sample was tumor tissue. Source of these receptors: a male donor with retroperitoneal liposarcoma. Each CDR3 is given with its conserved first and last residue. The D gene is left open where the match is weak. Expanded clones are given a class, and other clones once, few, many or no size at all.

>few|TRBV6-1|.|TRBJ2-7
TGTGCCAGCAGCACTTTCCGGGGGAATGAGCAGTACTTC
CASSTFRGNEQYF
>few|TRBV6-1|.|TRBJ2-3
TGTGCCAGCAGTACGGGGGATTTGACAGATACGCAGTATTTT
CASSTGDLTDTQYF
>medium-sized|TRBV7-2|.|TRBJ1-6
TGTGCCAGCAGCTGGGGGCGGGTTAGTAATTCACCCCTCCACTTT
CASSWGRVSNSPLHF
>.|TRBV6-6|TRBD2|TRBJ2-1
TGTGCCAGCAGTTACTCCCCTCCGCGGGGGGTCTACAATGAGCAGTTCTTC
CASSYSPPRGVYNEQFF
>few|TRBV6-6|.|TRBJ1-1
TGTGCCAGCAGTTATCGAGGGCTGAACACTGAAGCTTTCTTT
CASSYRGLNTEAFF
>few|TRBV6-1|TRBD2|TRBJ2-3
TGTGCCAGCAGTGAAAGGGCCGGGACTAGCTCGCCAGATACGCAGTATTTT
CASSERAGTSSPDTQYF
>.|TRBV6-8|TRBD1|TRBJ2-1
TGTGCCAGCAGTGCTACAGGGGTCGCCTACAATGAGCAGTTCTTC
CASSATGVAYNEQFF
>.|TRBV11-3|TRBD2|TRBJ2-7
TGTGCCAGCAGCGCCACCCCTAGTAGCGGGAAGACGAATGAGCAGTACTTC
CASSATPSSGKTNEQYF
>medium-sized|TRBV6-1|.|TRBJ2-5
TGTGCCAGCAGAAGCGGACAGTTAGAGACCCAGTACTTC
CASRSGQLETQYF
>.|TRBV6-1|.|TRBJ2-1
TGTGCCAGCACCTCTGCGACAGGCCACCCCTGGGGGTTCTTC
CASTSATGHPWGFF
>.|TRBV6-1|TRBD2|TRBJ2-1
TGTGCCAGCAGTGTAGCCTGGACTAGCGGGAGCATGGGCGATGAGCAGTTCTTC
CASSVAWTSGSMGDEQFF
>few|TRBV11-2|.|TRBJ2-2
TGTGCCAGCAGCCTGTTGGGGATGCGGGAGCTGTTTTTT
CASSLLGMRELFF
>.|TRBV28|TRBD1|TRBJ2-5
TGTGCCAGCAGGGGAGGGGGACAGGGGGCAGGAGAGCAGTACTTC
CASRGGGQGAGEQYF
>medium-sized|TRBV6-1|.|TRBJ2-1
TGTGCCAGCAGTGAAGCGTGGGGTCCCCACGAGCAGTTCTTC
CASSEAWGPHEQFF
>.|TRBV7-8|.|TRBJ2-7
TGTGCCAGCAGCTTAGCGTTGGGAAGCTACAATGAGCAGTACTTC
CASSLALGSYNEQYF
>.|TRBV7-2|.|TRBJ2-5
TGTGCCAGCAGGGGTGGAGGGAGAGAGACCCAGTACTTC
CASRGGGRETQYF
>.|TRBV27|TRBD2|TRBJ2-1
TGTGCCAGCAGTTGGCGGGAGGGTTGGGAGCAGTTCTTC
CASSWREGWEQFF
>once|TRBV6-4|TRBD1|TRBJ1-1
TGTGCCAGCAGATTGACAGGGAGCACTGAAGCTTTCTTT
CASRLTGSTEAFF
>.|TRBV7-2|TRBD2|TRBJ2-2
TGTGCCAGCAGCACCTGGACTAGCGGGAGGGCGGGAGGGGAGCTGTTTTTT
CASSTWTSGRAGGELFF
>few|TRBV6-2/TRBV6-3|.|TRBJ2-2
TGTGCCAGTCGACTCTACACCGGGGAGCTGTTTTTT
CASRLYTGELFF
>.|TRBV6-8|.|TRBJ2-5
TGTGCCAGCAGTTACGGGACACAAGAGACCCAGTACTTC
CASSYGTQETQYF
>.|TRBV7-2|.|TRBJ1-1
TGTGCCAGCAGCATAACCCGTGGAGGTGAAGCTTTCTTT
CASSITRGGEAFF
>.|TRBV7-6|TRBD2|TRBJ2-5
TGTGCCAGCAGCTTAGGGACTAGCGGGAGGGCGCGAGAGACCCAGTACTTC
CASSLGTSGRARETQYF
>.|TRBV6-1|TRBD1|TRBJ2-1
TGTGCCACAAAAAGGGGACAGGTCCCCTCGGATGAGCAGTTCTTC
CATKRGQVPSDEQFF
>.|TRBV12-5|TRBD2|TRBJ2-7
TGTGCTAGTGCCTTGAGCGGGGGCTACAATGAGCAGTACTTC
CASALSGGYNEQYF
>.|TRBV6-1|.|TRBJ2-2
TGTGCCAGCAGTTATGCCGGGGAGCTGTTTTTT
CASSYAGELFF
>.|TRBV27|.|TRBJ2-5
TGTGCCAGCAGTTTCTGGTCTCAAGAGACCCAGTACTTC
CASSFWSQETQYF
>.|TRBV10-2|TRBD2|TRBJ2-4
TGCGCCAGCAGTGCCGGGACTAGCGGGAGGGCTGGGATTCAGTACTTC
CASSAGTSGRAGIQYF
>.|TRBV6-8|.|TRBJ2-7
TGTGCCAGCAGCCTCATCTACGAGCAGTACTTC
CASSLIYEQYF
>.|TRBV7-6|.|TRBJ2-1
TGTGCCAGCAGCTCCGGACAGTGGGAGGAGCAGTTCTTC
CASSSGQWEEQFF
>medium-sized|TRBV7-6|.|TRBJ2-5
TGTGCCAGCAGCTTAATTTCCGGGGGCGGGGAGACCCAGTACTTC
CASSLISGGGETQYF
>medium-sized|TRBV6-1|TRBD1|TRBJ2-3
TGTGCCAGCAGTGAGGGACAGGGGCGCACAGATACGCAGTATTTT
CASSEGQGRTDTQYF
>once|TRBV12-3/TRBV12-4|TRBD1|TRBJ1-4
TGTGCCAGCAGTTTAGCCGGGGACAGGGGTAATGAAAAACTGTTTTTT
CASSLAGDRGNEKLFF
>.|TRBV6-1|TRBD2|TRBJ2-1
TGTGCCAGCAGTGAATGGCTAGCGGCCTACAATGAGCAGTTCTTC
CASSEWLAAYNEQFF
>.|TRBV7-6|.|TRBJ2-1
TGTGCCAGCACCCGGGGCAGGGACTCCTACGAGCAGTTCTTC
CASTRGRDSYEQFF
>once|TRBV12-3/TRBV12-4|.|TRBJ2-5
TGTGCCAGCAGTATGAGGGGATCCCAAGAGACCCAGTACTTC
CASSMRGSQETQYF
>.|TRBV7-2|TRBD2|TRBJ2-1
TGTGCCAGCAGCTTAGGGACTAGCGGGGGCAAAGAGCAGTTCTTC
CASSLGTSGGKEQFF
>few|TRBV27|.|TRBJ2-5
TGTGCCAGCAGTTTTGGCAACCAAGAGACCCAGTACTTC
CASSFGNQETQYF
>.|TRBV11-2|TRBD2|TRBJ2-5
TGTGCCAGCAGCCGATTAGCGGGAGTAGGAGAGACCCAGTACTTC
CASSRLAGVGETQYF
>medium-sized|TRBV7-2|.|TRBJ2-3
TGTGCCAGCAGCTTCAGCCTGATCCGCACAGATACGCAGTATTTT
CASSFSLIRTDTQYF
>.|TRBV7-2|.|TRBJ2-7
TGTGCCAGCAGCCGTGATCAGGCGTACTACGAGCAGTACTTC
CASSRDQAYYEQYF
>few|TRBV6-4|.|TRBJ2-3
TGTGCCAGCAGTGACTCGGACGACACAGATACGCAGTATTTT
CASSDSDDTDTQYF
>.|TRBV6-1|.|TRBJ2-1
TGTGCCAGCAGTCCAACCTCGACAGTATACAATGAGCAGTTCTTC
CASSPTSTVYNEQFF
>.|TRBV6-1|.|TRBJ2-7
TGTGCCAGCAGTGAAGTTGGAGAAGTGGGCGAGCAGTACTTC
CASSEVGEVGEQYF
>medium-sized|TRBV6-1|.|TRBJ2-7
TGTGCCAGCAGCAGGGACCCAGGCGAGCAGTACTTC
CASSRDPGEQYF
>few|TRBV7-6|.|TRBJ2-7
TGTGCCAGCAGCCCCACCTCTCCCGGGCCTAGCGAGCAGTACTTC
CASSPTSPGPSEQYF
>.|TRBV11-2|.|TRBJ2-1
TGTGCCAGCAGCTCCCTAATATCCTACAATGAGCAGTTCTTC
CASSSLISYNEQFF
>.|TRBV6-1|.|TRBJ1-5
TGTGCCAGCAGTGTCTCGGGGCAAGGGCAGCCCCAGCATTTT
CASSVSGQGQPQHF
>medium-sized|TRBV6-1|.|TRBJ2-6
TGTGCCAGCAGTCCCCTTTCTGGGGCCAACGTCCTGACTTTC
CASSPLSGANVLTF
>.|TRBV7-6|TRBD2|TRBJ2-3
TGTGCCAGCAGCTTAGCGGTGGCGGGGGGGAGCGGGGATACGCAGTATTTT
CASSLAVAGGSGDTQYF
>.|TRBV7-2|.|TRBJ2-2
TGTGCCAGCAGCTTAGATCGCAGGAACACCGGGGAGCTGTTTTTT
CASSLDRRNTGELFF